Below are 10 T cell receptor beta chains sequenced from a single sample in a study of regulatory T cells in long-lasting Graves disease. Arm-PCR of CDR3 regions and iRepertoire HTBI primers were the basis on which TCR beta libraries were built. TCRdb reprocessed the multiplex PCR reads with MiXCR, giving one entry per CDR3 protein. The data show approximately 440,000 distinct CDR3 sequences, with roughly 15% seen just once and 12% held by the top ten. Specified time point: newly diagnosed GD, antithyroid drugs for less than 3 months. Extracted RNA from PBMCs served as the source of the TCR library. The sample was also linked to a second study, of T cells in Graves' hyperthyroidism and ophthalmopathy.

The specimen was peripheral blood mononuclear cells (PBMCs), collected at new diagnosis, from a patient treated with antithyroid drugs. These receptors all come from a man aged 40-50 years with Graves disease.

This chain links TRBV9 with TRBJ2-1, with 12 nucleotides matching TRBD2. Germline loops: CDR1 SGDLS, CDR2 YYNGEE. This CDR3 contains 18 residues. Trimming at V came to 0 bases and at J to 4 bases, leaving 8 bases not matched to a gene. CDR3: CASSVGPSSGRAYNEQFF. CDR3 sequence (DNA): TGTGCCAGCAGCGTAGGACCATCTAGCGGGAGGGCATACAATGAGCAGTTCTTC. Filled out from reference TRBV9 and TRBJ2-1, the complete variable domain reads DSGVTQTPKHLITATGQRVTLRCSPRSGDLSVYWYQQSLDQGLQFLIQYYNGEERAKGNILERFSAQQFPDLHSELNLSSLELGDSALYFCASSVGPSSGRAYNEQFFGPGTRLTVL.

This clonotype was seen many times. The chain uses TRBV10-3 and TRBJ2-7; TRBD2 is a possible D gene (7 bases). Between the trimmed V and J ends, which lost 3 bases and 3 bases, there was a span of 18 bases. In germline, CDR1 is ENHRY, CDR2 SYGVKD. This CDR3 contains 16 residues. The DNA of the CDR3 is TGTGCCATCAGTGACGGAGGGGGGAGGGCCGGCTACGAGCAGTACTTC. It translates to CAISDGGGRAGYEQYF.

There are a few counts of this clonotype. The chain joins TRBV20-1 to TRBJ2-1; D call uncertain. CDR1 DFQATT and CDR2 SNEGSKA come from the germline V gene (reference sequence). Between the trimmed V and J ends, which lost 3 bases and 0 bases, there was a span of 15 bases. This CDR3 spans 16 amino acids. The CDR3 loop reads CSASDAKKSSYNEQFF. CDR3 coding DNA: TGCAGTGCTAGTGACGCAAAGAAAAGCTCCTACAATGAGCAGTTCTTC.

J is TRBJ2-4 and V is TRBV29-1, with D perhaps TRBD1 (5 bases). Germline loops: CDR1 SQVTM, CDR2 ANQGSEA. The CDR3 covers 11 residues. V was trimmed by 3 bases and J by 11 bases, leaving 11 bases between them. DNA of the CDR3: TGCAGCGTTGATGAAGGGGATGTTCAGTACTTC. Its translation: CSVDEGDVQYF.

In this sample, this clonotype turned up many times. CDR3 coding DNA: TGTGCCAGCAGTTTTCTTCGGGATTCCTACAATGAGCAGTTCTTC. This encodes CASSFLRDSYNEQFF. This sequence joins TRBV28 and TRBJ2-1, with a tentative D call TRBD2 (5 bases). The germline V gene encodes CDR1 MDHEN and CDR2 SYDVKM. Trimming pared 3 bases from V and 1 base from J, leaving 10 bases between. There are 15 residues in the CDR3.

This clonotype was picked up a small number of times. This sequence may be a read error, since a much larger clone differs from it by one base. The gene calls are TRBV20-1 and TRBJ2-5; 10 nucleotides match TRBD2. CDR3 length: 14 amino acids. With 5 bases clipped from V and 5 bases from J, the junction kept 8 bases outside the gene matches. In germline, CDR1 is DFQATT, CDR2 SNEGSKA (reference sequence). In DNA, the CDR3 is TGCAGTGCTCCCCCTAGCGGGAGCTCTGAGACCCAGTACTTC. Protein sequence: CSAPPSGSSETQYF.

This chain links TRBV6-1 with TRBJ1-6, with a weak D call TRBD1 (5 bases). CDR1 is MNHNS and CDR2 is SASEGT in the germline V gene. V was shortened by 7 bases and J by 5 bases, with 18 bases between the two germline ends. This CDR3 comprises 16 residues. CDR3 in amino acids: CASKGPGPGNNSPLHF. The CDR3, as DNA: TGTGCCAGCAAGGGTCCGGGACCAGGGAATAATTCACCCCTCCACTTT.

The chain employs TRBV15 and TRBJ2-5, with D possibly being TRBD1 or TRBD2 (5 bases each). Trimming removed 5 bases at V and 4 bases at J, with 17 bases between. In germline, CDR1 is LNHNV, CDR2 YYDKDF (reference sequence). The length of the CDR3 is 15 residues. In DNA, the CDR3 is TGTGCCACCAGCCGACCGTTTGGTGGGGGAGAGACCCAGTACTTC. Translation: CATSRPFGGGETQYF.

This clonotype was counted many times. The chain is built from TRBV13 and TRBJ2-7; tentatively, D is TRBD1 (6 bases). The CDR3 has 12 amino acids. Trimming stripped 5 bases from V and 4 bases from J, with 9 bases between. The V gene's germline CDR1 is PRHDT and CDR2 FYEKMQ (reference sequence). The CDR3 DNA reads as TGTGCCAGCAGCCAGGACAGTTACGAGCAGTACTTC. This codes for CASSQDSYEQYF.

This clonotype was seen many times. This chain connects TRBV7-2 to TRBJ2-7; D unclear. The CDR3 runs to 16 residues. Trimming removed 5 bases at V and 3 bases at J, with 20 bases between. Germline loops: CDR1 SGHTA, CDR2 FQGNSA. The CDR3 reads CASSPAGAEQIYEQYF. DNA for the CDR3: TGTGCCAGCAGCCCAGCAGGTGCGGAGCAAATCTACGAGCAGTACTTC. The variable domain in full, completed from reference TRBV7-2 and TRBJ2-7, reads GAGVSQSPSNKVTEKGKDVELRCDPISGHTALYWYRQSLGQGLEFLIYFQGNSAPDKSGLPSDRFSAERTGGSVSTLTIQRTQQEDSAVYLCASSPAGAEQIYEQYFGPGTRLTVT.